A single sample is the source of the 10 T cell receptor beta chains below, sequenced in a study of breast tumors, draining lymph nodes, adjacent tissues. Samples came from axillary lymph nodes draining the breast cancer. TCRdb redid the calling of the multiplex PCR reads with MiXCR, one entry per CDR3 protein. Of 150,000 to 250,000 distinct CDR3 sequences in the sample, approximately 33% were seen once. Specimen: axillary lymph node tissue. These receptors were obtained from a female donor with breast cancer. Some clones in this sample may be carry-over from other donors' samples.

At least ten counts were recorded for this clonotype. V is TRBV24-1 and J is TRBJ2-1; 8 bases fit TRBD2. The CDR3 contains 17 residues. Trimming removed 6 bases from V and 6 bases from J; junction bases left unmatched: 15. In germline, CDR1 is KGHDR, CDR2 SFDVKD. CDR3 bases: TGTGCCACCAGTTCACCCGCCCTTGCGGGGGGACTCAATGAGCAGTTCTTC. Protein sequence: CATSSPALAGGLNEQFF.

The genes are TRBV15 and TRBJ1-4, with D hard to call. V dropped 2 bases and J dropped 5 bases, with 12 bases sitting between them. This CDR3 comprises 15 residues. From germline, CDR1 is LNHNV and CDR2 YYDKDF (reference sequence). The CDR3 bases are TGTGCCACCAGCAGATACGACACCTACAATGAAAAACTGTTTTTT. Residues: CATSRYDTYNEKLFF.

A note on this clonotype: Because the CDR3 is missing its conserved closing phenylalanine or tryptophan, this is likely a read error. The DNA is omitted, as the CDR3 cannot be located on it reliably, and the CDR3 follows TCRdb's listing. This CDR3 is CSARGIATLS. The J gene is TRBJ1-6, the V gene TRBV20-1. Germline loops: CDR1 DFQATT, CDR2 SNEGSKA (reference sequence). The CDR3 region is 10 residues in length, termini included.

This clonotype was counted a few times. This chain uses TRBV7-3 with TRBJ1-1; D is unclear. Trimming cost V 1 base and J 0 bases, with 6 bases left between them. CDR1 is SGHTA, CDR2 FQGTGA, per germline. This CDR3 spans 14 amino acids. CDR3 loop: CASSLSGLNTEAFF. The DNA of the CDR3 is TGTGCCAGCAGCTTAAGCGGGCTGAACACTGAAGCTTTCTTT. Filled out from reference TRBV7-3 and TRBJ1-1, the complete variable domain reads GAGVSQTPSNKVTEKGKYVELRCDPISGHTALYWYRQSLGQGPEFLIYFQGTGAADDSGLPNDRFFAVRPEGSVSTLKIQRTERGDSAVYLCASSLSGLNTEAFFGQGTRLTVV.

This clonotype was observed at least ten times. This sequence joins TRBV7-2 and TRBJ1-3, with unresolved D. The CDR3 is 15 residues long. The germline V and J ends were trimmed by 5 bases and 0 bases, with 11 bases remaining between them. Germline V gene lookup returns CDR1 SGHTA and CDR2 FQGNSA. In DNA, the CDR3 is TGTGCCAGCAGCCCGGACGGTCCCTCTGGAAACACCATATATTTT. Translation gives CASSPDGPSGNTIYF.

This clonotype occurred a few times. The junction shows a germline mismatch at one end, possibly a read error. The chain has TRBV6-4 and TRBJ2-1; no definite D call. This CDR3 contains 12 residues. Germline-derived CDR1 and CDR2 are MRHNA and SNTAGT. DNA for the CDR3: TGTGCCAGCAGTCACTCTGGGCGGGAGCAGTTCTTC. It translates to CASSHSGREQFF.

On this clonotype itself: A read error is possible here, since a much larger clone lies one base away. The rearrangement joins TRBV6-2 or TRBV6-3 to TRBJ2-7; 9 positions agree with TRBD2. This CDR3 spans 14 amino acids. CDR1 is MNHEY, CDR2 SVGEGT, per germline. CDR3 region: CAGSYLAGVWEQYF. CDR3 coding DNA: TGTGCCGGCAGTTACTTAGCGGGAGTATGGGAGCAGTACTTC.

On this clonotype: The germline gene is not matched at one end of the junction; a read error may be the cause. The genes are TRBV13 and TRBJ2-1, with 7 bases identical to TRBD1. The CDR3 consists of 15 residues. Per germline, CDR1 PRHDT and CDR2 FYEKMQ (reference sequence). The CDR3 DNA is TGTGCCGGCAGCCGGGGACAGATCTCCTGCAATGAGCAGTTCTTC. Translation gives CAGSRGQISCNEQFF.

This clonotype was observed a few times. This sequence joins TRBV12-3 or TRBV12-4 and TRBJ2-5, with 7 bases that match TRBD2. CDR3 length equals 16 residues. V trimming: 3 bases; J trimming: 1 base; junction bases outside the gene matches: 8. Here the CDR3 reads CASSFAFSGGQETQYF. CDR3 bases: TGTGCCAGCAGTTTCGCGTTCTCGGGGGGCCAAGAGACCCAGTACTTC.

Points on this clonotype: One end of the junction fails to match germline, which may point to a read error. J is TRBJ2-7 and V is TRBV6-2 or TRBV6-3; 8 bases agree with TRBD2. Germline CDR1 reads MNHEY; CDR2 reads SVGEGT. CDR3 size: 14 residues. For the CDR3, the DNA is TGTACCAGCAGTCACGGCGGGAGGTGGTACGAGCAGTACTTC. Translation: CTSSHGGRWYEQYF.